This T cell receptor (beta chain) was identified in a study of blood T cell repertoires in COVID-19. Germline values: CDR1 SGHRS, CDR2 YFSETQ. V was shortened by 0 bases and J by 14 bases, with 12 bases between the two germline ends. The CDR3 sequence is 13 residues long. Authors' processing steps: Estimates of nucleated cell counts were drawn from the amplification of reference gene primers. TCRdb keeps only in-frame clones here, not all; method: immunoSEQ multiplex PCR. V and J calls and clone size are given by that table; D and trimming were obtained from the DNA. The repertoire includes 130,000 to 150,000 clones, approximately 87% of them detected once, and around 11% sits in the top ten. In assigning cohorts, the study relied on participant-reported clinical history. Donors in Cohort 3 counted as recovered after two negative PCRs, clearance, or symptom resolution.

The genes are TRBV5-1 and TRBJ1-6, with D possibly matching TRBD1 (5 bases). Sequencing was performed on PBMCs or T cells enriched from blood (not recorded which). This TCR derives from a man aged 60 to 75 who had recovered from COVID-19. The CDR3 loop is CASSLDRPGTLHF. For the CDR3, the DNA is TGCGCCAGCAGCTTGGATAGGCCAGGGACCCTCCACTTT.